This T cell receptor (beta chain) originates from a study of blood T cell repertoires in COVID-19. Assay: immunoSEQ multiplex PCR; the TCRdb copy retains only in-frame clones and omits some. This sample yields tens of thousands of clones, of which about 85% are seen a single time; around 12% belongs to the top ten. Sequenced sample: peripheral blood. The clonotype comes from a human donor in a cohort sampled during active COVID-19.

CDR3 protein: CASSPSSVPTNEKLFF. DNA for the CDR3: TGTGCCAGCAGCCCGTCGTCGGTCCCAACTAATGAAAAACTGTTTTTT. The genes are TRBV7-8 and TRBJ1-4; no clear D gene. CDR3 length: 16 residues. Germline CDR1 is SGHVS and CDR2 is FQNEAQ. The germline V and J ends were trimmed by 5 bases and 0 bases, with 13 bases remaining between them.